The clone carrying this TCR beta chain showed up just a few times. Germline V gene data show CDR1 as SEHNR and CDR2 as FQNEAQ (reference sequence). The CDR3 totals 15 residues. The V segment lost 8 bases and the J segment 4 bases; nucleotides outside the gene matches: 11. Method: immunoSEQ multiplex PCR; TCRdb's copy keeps in-frame clones and lacks some. This table holds around 48,000 clones, around 30% found once. This sample is part of a study of tumour-infiltrating T cells in Burkitt lymphoma. This receptor was taken from a human donor with Burkitt lymphoma. V gene TRBV7-9 combines with J gene TRBJ2-1, with 7 nucleotides matching TRBD2. Sequenced material: tumor tissue. The CDR3: CASGGVASRYNEQFF. DNA of the CDR3: TGTGCCAGCGGGGGGGTGGCTTCGAGGTACAATGAGCAGTTCTTC.